These T cell receptor beta chains were read from a single sample in a study of shared clonotypes between healthy human individuals. Profiled with immunoSEQ multiplex PCR; TCRdb holds only in-frame clones, not every one. In the table there are 2 million to 2.5 million clones, approximately 94% of which are singletons. The sequenced material came from naive CD8+ T cells from PBMCs. The receptors derive from a man between 18 and 29 years old in good health. Some clones in this sample may be carry-over from other donors' samples. Both conserved end residues are part of each CDR3. The order of the fields is D gene, V gene, clone size, J gene, CDR3 protein, CDR3 DNA. A D gene is named only where the DNA matches it firmly. The listing skips clone size in some rows; elsewhere it reads once, few, many or a size class.

>-|TRBV7-3|-|TRBJ1-1
CASSRRQFTEAFF
TGTGCCAGCAGCCGTCGACAGTTTACTGAAGCTTTCTTT
>TRBD2|TRBV5-6|-|TRBJ2-1
CASSLMTSEYNEQFF
TGTGCCAGCAGCTTAATGACTAGCGAATACAATGAGCAGTTCTTC
>-|TRBV11-2|-|TRBJ2-7
CASSLRGRLYEQYF
TGTGCCAGCAGCTTAAGGGGCAGGCTCTACGAGCAGTACTTC
>-|TRBV9|-|TRBJ2-7
CASSVSGSYEQYF
TGTGCCAGCAGCGTTTCCGGGAGCTACGAGCAGTACTTC
>-|TRBV27|few|TRBJ1-1
CASSLTWNTEAFF
TGTGCCAGCAGTTTAACCTGGAACACTGAAGCTTTCTTT
>TRBD1|TRBV7-9|-|TRBJ1-4
CASSKDRDGEKLFF
TGTGCCAGCAGCAAGGACAGGGATGGTGAAAAACTGTTTTTT
>-|TRBV5-1|-|TRBJ1-1
CASSLDAGAEAFF
TGCGCCAGCAGCTTGGACGCGGGCGCTGAAGCTTTCTTT
>-|TRBV27|-|TRBJ2-7
CASSSLGPPEQYF
TGTGCCAGCAGTTCCTTAGGACCGCCGGAGCAGTACTTC
>-|TRBV7-8|-|TRBJ2-7
CASSGRGAGLYEQYF
TGTGCCAGCAGCGGTCGGGGGGCGGGGCTCTACGAGCAGTACTTC
>-|TRBV4-1|-|TRBJ1-2
CASSQGGAVVYGYTF
TGCGCCAGCAGCCAAGGGGGGGCTGTAGTCTATGGCTACACCTTC
>TRBD2|TRBV2|-|TRBJ2-3
CASSDGGRNGDTQYF
TGTGCCAGCAGTGACGGCGGGAGAAATGGGGATACGCAGTATTTT
>-|TRBV7-9|-|TRBJ2-7
CASGDWGPYEQYF
TGTGCCAGCGGAGATTGGGGCCCCTACGAGCAGTACTTC
>TRBD2|TRBV27|-|TRBJ2-5
CASSLLAGLKETQYF
TGTGCCAGCAGTTTACTAGCGGGCCTCAAAGAGACCCAGTACTTC
>-|TRBV7-2|-|TRBJ2-7
CASSLALGGPPLQYF
TGTGCCAGCAGCTTAGCGCTGGGGGGACCCCCCCTGCAGTACTTC
>-|TRBV7-8|-|TRBJ2-3
CASSLTQGTPDTQYF
TGTGCCAGCAGCTTGACGCAGGGTACCCCAGATACGCAGTATTTT
>TRBD2|TRBV27|-|TRBJ2-1
CASRREREGFSSYNEQFF
TGTGCCAGCCGCCGAGAGCGGGAGGGTTTTTCCTCCTACAATGAGCAGTTCTTC
>-|TRBV19|-|TRBJ1-4
CASSYRQAFGEKLFF
TGTGCCAGTAGTTACCGACAGGCTTTCGGTGAAAAACTGTTTTTT
>-|TRBV7-9|-|TRBJ2-7
CASSLGPNYEQYF
TGTGCCAGCAGCTTAGGACCAAACTACGAGCAGTACTTC
>-|TRBV28|few|TRBJ1-2
CASRPQGTYGYTF
TGTGCCAGCAGACCCCAGGGGACCTATGGCTACACCTTC
>-|TRBV6-1|-|TRBJ2-5
CASSDWQGRKETQYF
TGTGCCAGCAGTGATTGGCAGGGCCGGAAAGAGACCCAGTACTTC
>-|TRBV19|-|TRBJ1-4
CASSSPTSGWEKLFF
TGTGCCAGTAGTAGCCCGACATCAGGATGGGAAAAACTGTTTTTT
>TRBD1|TRBV29-1|-|TRBJ2-2
CSVVRDRADSILATGELFF
TGCAGCGTTGTGAGGGACAGGGCCGACTCCATTTTAGCCACCGGGGAGCTGTTTTTT
>-|TRBV7-8|-|TRBJ2-2
CASSLIGLDLTGELFF
TGTGCCAGCAGCTTAATAGGACTGGACTTAACCGGGGAGCTGTTTTTT
>-|TRBV7-9|-|TRBJ2-7
CASSLGTGSYEQYF
TGTGCCAGCAGCTTAGGTACCGGTTCCTACGAGCAGTACTTC
>TRBD1|TRBV5-1|-|TRBJ2-2
CASSFKGQGTGELFF
TGCGCCAGCAGCTTTAAGGGACAGGGGACCGGGGAGCTGTTTTTT
>-|TRBV7-9|-|TRBJ2-3
CASSLGVRTDTQYF
TGTGCCAGCAGCTTAGGGGTTCGGACAGATACGCAGTATTTT
>-|TRBV7-9|-|TRBJ2-1
CASSTSVPGNRGWNEQFF
TGTGCCAGCAGCACCTCCGTTCCGGGCAATCGGGGTTGGAATGAGCAGTTCTTC
>TRBD2|TRBV6-1|-|TRBJ2-3
CASSPLTSGGGLWYF
TGTGCCAGCAGTCCCTTGACTAGCGGGGGGGGGCTCTGGTATTTT
>-|TRBV7-9|-|TRBJ1-4
CASSWPVGRKLFF
TGTGCCAGCAGCTGGCCTGTCGGACGAAAACTGTTTTTT
>TRBD1|TRBV30|-|TRBJ1-2
CAWSVGTGAHDGYTF
TGTGCCTGGAGTGTAGGGACAGGGGCCCATGATGGCTACACCTTC
>-|TRBV9|-|TRBJ2-3
CASTPGKASTDTQYF
TGTGCCAGCACCCCCGGGAAAGCTAGCACAGATACGCAGTATTTT
>TRBD1|TRBV4-2|-|TRBJ1-1
CASSTGGTEAFF
TGTGCCAGCAGTACAGGGGGCACTGAAGCTTTCTTT
>-|TRBV29-1|-|TRBJ2-3
CSATPDTDTQYF
TGCAGCGCCACGCCTGACACAGATACGCAGTATTTT
>-|TRBV19|-|TRBJ2-3
CASSFRGHPKADTQYF
TGTGCCAGTAGTTTCAGAGGACACCCTAAGGCAGATACGCAGTATTTT
>-|TRBV19|-|TRBJ1-2
CASSQDSYGYTF
TGTGCCAGTAGTCAGGACAGCTATGGCTACACCTTC
>-|TRBV6-5|-|TRBJ1-1
CASSLERNTEAFF
TGTGCCAGCAGTTTAGAGAGGAACACTGAAGCTTTCTTT
>-|TRBV30|-|TRBJ2-1
CAWSGLGGGVGEQFF
TGTGCCTGGAGTGGGCTAGGGGGAGGGGTTGGTGAGCAGTTCTTC
>-|TRBV14|-|TRBJ1-2
CASSQLSTGGYTF
TGTGCCAGCAGCCAATTATCCACTGGGGGCTACACCTTC
>-|TRBV19|once|TRBJ1-2
CASSIKAGLDYGYTF
TGTGCCAGTAGTATAAAGGCAGGCCTTGACTATGGCTACACCTTC
>-|TRBV15|-|TRBJ2-7
CATSRELTYEQYF
TGTGCCACCAGCAGAGAACTGACCTACGAGCAGTACTTC
>-|TRBV10-2|-|TRBJ2-5
CASSAAFQETQYF
TGCGCCAGCAGTGCCGCATTCCAAGAGACCCAGTACTTC
>-|TRBV5-6|once|TRBJ2-5
CASSLGRQQETQYF
TGTGCCAGCAGCCTGGGACGGCAACAAGAGACCCAGTACTTC
>-|TRBV5-1|-|TRBJ1-3
CASSPGARGPNTIYF
TGCGCCAGCAGCCCAGGGGCCAGGGGTCCCAACACCATATATTTT
>-|TRBV7-9|-|TRBJ1-6
CASSLAQGTNSPLHF
TGTGCCAGCAGCTTAGCGCAGGGTACAAATTCACCCCTCCACTTT
>-|TRBV6-1|few|TRBJ1-1
CASSDAVYTEAFF
TGTGCCAGCAGTGACGCGGTGTACACTGAAGCTTTCTTT
>-|TRBV4-1|-|TRBJ2-1
CASSQEPSSYNEQFF
TGCGCCAGCAGCCAAGAACCCAGCTCCTACAATGAGCAGTTCTTC
>TRBD1|TRBV5-1|-|TRBJ2-6
CASSETGGPSGANVLTF
TGCGCCAGCTCCGAGACAGGGGGACCGTCTGGGGCCAACGTCCTGACTTTC
>-|TRBV7-9|-|TRBJ2-1
CASIEGVSVF
TGTGCCAGCATCGAAGGGGTCTCAGTCTTC
>-|TRBV7-3|-|TRBJ1-1
CASSFGRGTEAFF
TGTGCCAGCAGCTTCGGTAGGGGCACTGAAGCTTTCTTT
>-|TRBV7-9|-|TRBJ2-7
CASELAAYEQYF
TGTGCCAGCGAACTAGCAGCCTACGAGCAGTACTTC
>TRBD1|TRBV9|-|TRBJ2-7
CASSVGQGRNEQYF
TGTGCCAGCAGCGTGGGACAGGGAAGAAACGAGCAGTACTTC
>-|TRBV7-8|-|TRBJ1-5
CASSLDIGQPQHF
TGTGCCAGCAGCTTAGATATCGGACAGCCCCAGCATTTT
>-|TRBV28|-|TRBJ2-7
CASSQDSPRYEQYF
TGTGCCAGCAGTCAGGACAGTCCCCGCTACGAGCAGTACTTC
>TRBD1|TRBV7-9|-|TRBJ2-4
CASSIRDSQAKNIQYF
TGTGCCAGCAGCATCCGGGACAGCCAAGCCAAAAACATTCAGTACTTC
>TRBD2|TRBV5-1|once|TRBJ2-5
CASSLSREGGSSETQYF
TGCGCCAGCAGCTTGAGCCGGGAGGGCGGGAGTTCTGAGACCCAGTACTTC
>-|TRBV4-1|few|TRBJ1-1
CASSQGGGLDTEAFF
TGCGCCAGCAGCCAAGGGGGGGGGCTAGACACTGAAGCTTTCTTT
>-|TRBV13|-|TRBJ2-3
CASSPGDTQYF
TGTGCCAGCAGCCCCGGGGATACGCAGTATTTT
>-|TRBV28|-|TRBJ2-3
CASSLFAETDTQYF
TGTGCCAGCAGTTTATTTGCAGAGACAGATACGCAGTATTTT
>TRBD2|TRBV2|-|TRBJ2-7
CASRGRWREGWEQYF
TGTGCCAGCAGGGGACGGTGGCGGGAGGGTTGGGAGCAGTACTTC
>-|TRBV9|-|TRBJ1-1
CASSPRSLSTEAFF
TGTGCCAGCAGCCCTCGGAGTTTGAGCACTGAAGCTTTCTTT